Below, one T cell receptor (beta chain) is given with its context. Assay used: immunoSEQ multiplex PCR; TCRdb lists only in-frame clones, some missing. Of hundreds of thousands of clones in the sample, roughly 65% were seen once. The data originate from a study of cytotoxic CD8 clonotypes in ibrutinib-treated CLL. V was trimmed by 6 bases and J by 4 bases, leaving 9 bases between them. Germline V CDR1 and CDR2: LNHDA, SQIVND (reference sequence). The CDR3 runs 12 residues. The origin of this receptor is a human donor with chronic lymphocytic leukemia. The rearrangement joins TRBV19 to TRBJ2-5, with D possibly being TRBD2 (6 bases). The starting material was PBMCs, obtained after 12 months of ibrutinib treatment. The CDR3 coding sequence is TGTGCCAGTAGCGAGGGAGGAGAGACCCAGTACTTC. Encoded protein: CASSEGGETQYF.